This T cell receptor beta chain was captured by sequencing in a study of OX40 agonist ivuxolimab in advanced cancers. In the study overall: An agonistic anti-OX40 (CD134) antibody, ivuxolimab, was used to treat the patients. Hepatocellular carcinoma, melanoma, renal cell or head and neck cancer affected the dose-escalation patients. Prior anti-PD-1, anti-PD-L1 or anti-CTLA-4 therapy did not bar entry, and about 38% had some.

TCRdb keeps only in-frame clones here, not all; method: immunoSEQ multiplex PCR. The sample yields about 18,000 clones, over 75% seen once. Losses at the gene ends were 0 bases for V and 3 bases for J; bases not matched to a gene: 5. CDR1 and CDR2 from the germline V gene are SGHTA and FQGNSA. The CDR3 length is 15 residues. The V gene is TRBV7-2, the J gene TRBJ2-7; 7 bases match TRBD2. This clonotype originated in an adult with an advanced solid tumor such as melanoma, head and neck, liver or kidney cancer. Sample: CD4+ or CD8+ T cells sorted from blood, taken in a trial of the OX40 agonist ivuxolimab. In DNA, the CDR3 is TGTGCCAGCAGCTTAGCTCCAGCGGGGAACTACGAGCAGTACTTC. The encoded protein is CASSLAPAGNYEQYF. Together with reference TRBV7-2 and TRBJ2-7, the CDR3 gives the full variable domain: GAGVSQSPSNKVTEKGKDVELRCDPISGHTALYWYRQSLGQGLEFLIYFQGNSAPDKSGLPSDRFSAERTGGSVSTLTIQRTQQEDSAVYLCASSLAPAGNYEQYFGPGTRLTVT.